A selection of T cell receptor beta chains follows, all from one sample in a study of blood T cell repertoires in COVID-19. TCRdb keeps only in-frame clones here, not all; method: immunoSEQ multiplex PCR. The top ten clones hold around 4% of a sample with 88,000 or so clones, approximately 83% of them seen once. Specimen: peripheral blood. The source is a man aged 60-69 years with acute or convalescent COVID-19. The CDR3 runs from the conserved cysteine through the conserved F or W. A D gene is named only where the DNA matches it firmly. Only part of the rows carry a size: once, few, many, or a class if the clone is expanded.

>TRBV23-1|TRBD1|TRBJ1-2|-
CARPDRELYGYTF
TGCGCCAGACCTGACAGGGAACTCTATGGCTACACCTTC
>TRBV13|TRBD2|TRBJ2-5|-
CASSAGLAGIVETQYF
TGTGCCAGCAGCGCAGGACTAGCGGGAATCGTGGAGACCCAGTACTTC
>TRBV6-5|TRBD2|TRBJ2-5|-
CASSPLAGGPGTQYF
TGTGCCAGCAGTCCTCTAGCGGGGGGCCCAGGGACCCAGTACTTC
>TRBV10-3|TRBD2|TRBJ2-3|few
CAIRTTSGSTDTQYF
TGTGCCATCAGGACGACTAGCGGTAGCACAGATACGCAGTATTTT
>TRBV6-5|-|TRBJ2-7|once
CASSYLDSSYEQYF
TGTGCCAGCAGTTACCTGGACAGTTCCTACGAGCAGTACTTC
>TRBV6-1|TRBD2|TRBJ2-2|-
CASSVQLAGDTGELFF
TGTGCCAGCAGTGTTCAACTAGCGGGAGATACCGGGGAGCTGTTTTTT
>TRBV4-2|-|TRBJ1-5|-
CASSQEARAQPQHF
TGTGCCAGCAGCCAAGAGGCCAGGGCCCAGCCCCAGCATTTT
>TRBV29-1|-|TRBJ2-6|once
CSATAGERGSGANVLTF
TGCAGCGCGACCGCAGGGGAGAGGGGATCTGGGGCCAACGTCCTGACTTTC
>TRBV19|TRBD2|TRBJ2-1|-
CASSMRVPGLAGVEEQFF
TGTGCCAGTAGTATGAGGGTTCCGGGACTAGCGGGAGTGGAGGAGCAGTTCTTC
>TRBV24-1|-|TRBJ1-6|-
CASYSPLHF
TGTGCCTCCTATTCACCCCTCCACTTT
>TRBV4-2|-|TRBJ1-1|-
CASSPSGGWDTEAFF
TGTGCCAGCAGCCCATCAGGAGGCTGGGACACTGAAGCTTTCTTT
>TRBV4-3|TRBD2|TRBJ2-5|-
CASSQETGGTLFQETQYF
TGCGCCAGCAGCCAAGAAACGGGGGGGACTCTATTCCAAGAGACCCAGTACTTC
>TRBV4-3|-|TRBJ2-7|-
CASSQSATNYEQYF
TGCGCCAGCAGCCAATCCGCCACAAACTACGAGCAGTACTTC
>TRBV25-1|-|TRBJ2-2|-
CASSGSGGGGVTGELFF
TGTGCCAGCAGTGGCTCCGGGGGTGGAGGAGTCACCGGGGAGCTGTTTTTT
>TRBV6-1|TRBD1|TRBJ2-7|-
CASSDGTGRSYEQYF
TGTGCCAGCAGTGACGGGACAGGGCGCTCCTACGAGCAGTACTTC
>TRBV7-2|TRBD1|TRBJ1-1|-
CASSPFRGSTEAFF
TGTGCCAGCAGCCCATTCAGGGGGTCCACTGAAGCTTTCTTT
>TRBV7-2|TRBD2|TRBJ2-4|-
CASSLAGAGGPYF
TGTGCCAGCAGCTTAGCGGGAGCGGGGGGGCCTTACTTC
>TRBV30|TRBD2|TRBJ2-1|-
CAWSVLAGGYNEQFF
TGTGCCTGGAGTGTTCTAGCGGGGGGATACAATGAGCAGTTCTTC
>TRBV30|-|TRBJ2-1|-
CAWNKGDEQFF
TGTGCCTGGAACAAAGGGGATGAGCAGTTCTTC
>TRBV10-3|-|TRBJ2-3|-
CAAQGGSSTDTQYF
TGTGCCGCCCAGGGAGGTTCTAGCACAGATACGCAGTATTTT
>TRBV27|TRBD2|TRBJ2-2|few
CASSLFAGLASTGELFF
TGTGCCAGCAGTTTATTCGCGGGACTAGCGTCCACCGGGGAGCTGTTTTTT
>TRBV19|-|TRBJ2-6|-
CASSIVGGEVSGANVLTF
TGTGCCAGTAGTATAGTAGGAGGGGAGGTGTCTGGGGCCAACGTCCTGACTTTC
>TRBV30|-|TRBJ1-5|-
CAWSRTGENNQPQHF
TGTGCCTGGAGCAGGACCGGGGAGAACAATCAGCCCCAGCATTTT
>TRBV2|TRBD1|TRBJ1-5|many
CASRYDRGRNQPQHF
TGTGCCAGCAGGTACGACAGGGGGCGAAATCAGCCCCAGCATTTT
>TRBV5-3|TRBD2|TRBJ2-5|-
CARSGRLAGVQETQYF
TGTGCCAGAAGCGGACGACTAGCGGGAGTACAAGAGACCCAGTACTTC
>TRBV9|-|TRBJ2-5|-
CASSFSTTGETQYF
TGTGCCAGCAGCTTCTCCACTACCGGGGAGACCCAGTACTTC
>TRBV5-5|-|TRBJ2-7|-
CASSLYRTNSYEQYF
TGTGCCAGCAGCCTATACCGGACTAACTCCTACGAGCAGTACTTC
>TRBV21-1|-|TRBJ2-7|-
CASSKRRTGTPHEQYF
TGTGCCAGCAGCAAACGGAGGACAGGGACCCCCCACGAGCAGTACTTC
>TRBV5-1|TRBD2|TRBJ2-3|-
CASSRVAGEVDTQYF
TGCGCCAGCAGTAGAGTAGCGGGAGAGGTAGATACGCAGTATTTT
>TRBV30|-|TRBJ1-3|-
CAWSGGGSGNTIYF
TGTGCCTGGAGTGGCGGGGGATCTGGAAACACCATATATTTT
>TRBV18|TRBD2|TRBJ2-1|-
CASSLGLAGEVSNEQFF
TGTGCCAGCTCGTTAGGACTAGCGGGAGAAGTAAGTAATGAGCAGTTCTTC
>TRBV2|TRBD2|TRBJ2-4|-
CASLGLAGTANIQYF
TGTGCCAGCCTGGGACTAGCGGGAACGGCAAACATTCAGTACTTC
>TRBV7-2|TRBD2|TRBJ2-1|-
CASSLDRGGEQFF
TGTGCCAGCAGCTTAGATCGGGGGGGTGAGCAGTTCTTC
>TRBV19|-|TRBJ2-4|-
CASSITPAGFKNIQYF
TGTGCCAGTAGTATTACCCCGGCAGGGTTTAAAAACATTCAGTACTTC
>TRBV5-1|TRBD1|TRBJ1-5|-
CASSLGGTGNQPQHF
TGCGCCAGCAGCTTGGGTGGGACAGGGAACCAGCCCCAGCATTTT
>TRBV19|TRBD2|TRBJ2-1|-
CASSPRGSGRSEQFF
TGTGCCAGTAGTCCCCGGGGTAGCGGGAGAAGTGAGCAGTTCTTC
>TRBV10-3|-|TRBJ1-2|-
CAISGNSRVYGYTF
TGTGCCATCAGTGGCAACAGCAGAGTTTATGGCTACACCTTC
>TRBV5-1|-|TRBJ2-7|-
CASSLDSPTLWEQYF
TGCGCCAGCAGCCTGGACAGCCCGACCTTGTGGGAGCAGTACTTC
>TRBV11-3|TRBD1|TRBJ2-5|once
CASSSGTGSKETQYF
TGTGCCAGCAGCTCCGGGACAGGGTCCAAAGAGACCCAGTACTTC
>TRBV2|TRBD1|TRBJ2-5|few
CASSELGTGNGETQYF
TGTGCCAGCAGTGAACTGGGGACAGGGAATGGAGAGACCCAGTACTTC
>TRBV24-1|TRBD2|TRBJ2-5|-
CATSGGDRETQYF
TGTGCCACCAGCGGGGGGGACCGGGAGACCCAGTACTTC
>TRBV24-1|TRBD1|TRBJ2-1|-
CATANRGTNEQFF
TGTGCCACTGCAAACAGGGGGACCAATGAGCAGTTCTTC
>TRBV7-9|TRBD2|TRBJ2-1|-
CASSLTSGSSPRNNEQFF
TGTGCCAGCAGCTTAACCAGCGGGAGCTCTCCTCGGAACAATGAGCAGTTCTTC
>TRBV5-1|-|TRBJ1-1|-
CASSLVVSSPRGAFF
TGCGCCAGCAGCTTGGTAGTGTCGTCACCCAGGGGAGCTTTCTTT
>TRBV7-2|TRBD1|TRBJ2-3|-
CASSLDPSLTGSLADTQYF
TGTGCCAGCAGCTTAGACCCCTCGTTGACAGGGTCCCTTGCAGATACGCAGTATTTT
>TRBV7-2|-|TRBJ2-4|-
CASSIQLAKNIQYF
TGTGCCAGCAGCATACAGTTAGCCAAAAACATTCAGTACTTC